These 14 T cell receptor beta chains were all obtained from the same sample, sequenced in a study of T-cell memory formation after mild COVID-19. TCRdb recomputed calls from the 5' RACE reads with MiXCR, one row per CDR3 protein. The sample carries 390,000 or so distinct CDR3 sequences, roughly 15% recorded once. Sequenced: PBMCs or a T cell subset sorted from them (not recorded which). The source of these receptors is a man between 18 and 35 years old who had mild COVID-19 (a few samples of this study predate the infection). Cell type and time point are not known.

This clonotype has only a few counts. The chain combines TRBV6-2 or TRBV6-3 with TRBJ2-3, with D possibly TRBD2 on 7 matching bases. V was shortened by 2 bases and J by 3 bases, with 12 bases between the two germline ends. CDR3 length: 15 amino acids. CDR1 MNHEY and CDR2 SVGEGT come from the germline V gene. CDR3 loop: CASSYIGGATDTQYF. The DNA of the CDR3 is TGTGCCAGCAGTTACATAGGGGGGGCTACAGATACGCAGTATTTT.

The DNA of the CDR3 is TGTGCCAGCAGGCGACTTGGAGGTTTCACAGATACGCAGTATTTT. Its translation is CASRRLGGFTDTQYF. This sequence joins TRBV12-3 or TRBV12-4 and TRBJ2-3; maybe TRBD2 (5 bases). The CDR3 spans 15 residues. Trimming pared 6 bases from V and 2 bases from J, leaving 15 bases between.

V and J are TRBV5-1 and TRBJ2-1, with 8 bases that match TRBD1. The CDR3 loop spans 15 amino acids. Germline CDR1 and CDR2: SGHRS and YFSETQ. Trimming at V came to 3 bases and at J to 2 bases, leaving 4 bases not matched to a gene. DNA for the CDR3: TGCGCCAGCAGCTCCCAGGACAGGGCCTACAATGAGCAGTTCTTC. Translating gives CASSSQDRAYNEQFF.

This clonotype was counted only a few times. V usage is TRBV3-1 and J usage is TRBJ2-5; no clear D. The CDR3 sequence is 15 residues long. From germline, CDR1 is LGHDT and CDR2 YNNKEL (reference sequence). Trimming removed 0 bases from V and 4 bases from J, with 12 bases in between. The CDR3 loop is CASSQDPALRETQYF. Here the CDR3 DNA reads TGTGCCAGCAGCCAAGATCCTGCCCTCAGAGAGACCCAGTACTTC.

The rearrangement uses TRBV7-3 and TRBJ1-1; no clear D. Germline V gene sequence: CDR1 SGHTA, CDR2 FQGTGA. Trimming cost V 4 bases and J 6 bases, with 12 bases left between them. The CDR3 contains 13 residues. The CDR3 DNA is TGTGCCAGCAGCTCCGGAGGTTCATCTGAAGCTTTCTTT. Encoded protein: CASSSGGSSEAFF. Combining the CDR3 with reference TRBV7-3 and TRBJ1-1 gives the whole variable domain GAGVSQTPSNKVTEKGKYVELRCDPISGHTALYWYRQSLGQGPEFLIYFQGTGAADDSGLPNDRFFAVRPEGSVSTLKIQRTERGDSAVYLCASSSGGSSEAFFGQGTRLTVV.

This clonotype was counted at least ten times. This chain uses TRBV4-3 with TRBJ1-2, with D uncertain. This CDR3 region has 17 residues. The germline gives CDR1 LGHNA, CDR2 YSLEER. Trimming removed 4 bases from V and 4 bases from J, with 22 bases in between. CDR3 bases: TGCGCCAGCAGCCCTAGCAGGTCGCCTGGTGTGGTCTATGGCTACACCTTC. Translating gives CASSPSRSPGVVYGYTF.

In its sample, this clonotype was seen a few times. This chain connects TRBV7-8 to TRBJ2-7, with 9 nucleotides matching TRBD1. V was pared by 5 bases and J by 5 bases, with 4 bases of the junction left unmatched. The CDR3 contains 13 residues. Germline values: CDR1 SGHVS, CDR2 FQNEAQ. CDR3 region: CASSTGQGDEQYV. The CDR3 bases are TGTGCCAGCAGCACGGGACAGGGCGACGAGCAGTACGTC.

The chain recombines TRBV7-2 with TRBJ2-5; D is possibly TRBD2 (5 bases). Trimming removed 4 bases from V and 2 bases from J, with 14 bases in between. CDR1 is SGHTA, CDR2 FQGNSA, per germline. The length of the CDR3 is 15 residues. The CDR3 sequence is CASSYYPGEQETQYF. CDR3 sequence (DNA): TGTGCCAGCAGCTATTACCCCGGGGAGCAAGAGACCCAGTACTTC.

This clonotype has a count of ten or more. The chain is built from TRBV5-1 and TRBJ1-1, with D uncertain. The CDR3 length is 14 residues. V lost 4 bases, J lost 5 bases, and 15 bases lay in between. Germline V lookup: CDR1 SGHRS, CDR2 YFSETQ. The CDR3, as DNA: TGCGCCAGCAGCGAAACTCGAGGGAGGACTGAAGCTTTCTTT. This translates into CASSETRGRTEAFF.

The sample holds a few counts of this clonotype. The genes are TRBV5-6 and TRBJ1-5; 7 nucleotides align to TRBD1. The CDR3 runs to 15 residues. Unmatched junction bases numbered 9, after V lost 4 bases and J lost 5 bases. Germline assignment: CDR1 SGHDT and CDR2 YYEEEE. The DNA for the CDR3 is TGTGCCAGCAGCAGGACAGGCAACGAGTATCAGCCCCAGCATTTT. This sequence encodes CASSRTGNEYQPQHF.

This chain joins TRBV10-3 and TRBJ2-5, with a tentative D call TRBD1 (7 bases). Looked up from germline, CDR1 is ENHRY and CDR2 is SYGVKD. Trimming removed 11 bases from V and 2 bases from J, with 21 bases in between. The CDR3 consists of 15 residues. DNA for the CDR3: TGTGCCCCCAGGGGGGAGCAGGGGGGACAAGAGACCCAGTACTTC. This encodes CAPRGEQGGQETQYF.

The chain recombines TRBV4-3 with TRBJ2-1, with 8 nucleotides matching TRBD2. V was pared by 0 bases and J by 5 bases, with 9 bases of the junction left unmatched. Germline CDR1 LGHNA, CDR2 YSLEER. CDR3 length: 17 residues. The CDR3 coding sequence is TGCGCCAGCAGCCAAGACTACGCGGGGGGCCCTGACAATGAGCAGTTCTTC. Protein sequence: CASSQDYAGGPDNEQFF.

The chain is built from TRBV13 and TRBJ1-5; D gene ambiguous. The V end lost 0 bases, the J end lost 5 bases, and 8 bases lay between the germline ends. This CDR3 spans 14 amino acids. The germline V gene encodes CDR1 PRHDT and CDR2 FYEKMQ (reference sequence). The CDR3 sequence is CASSLGLAYQPQHF. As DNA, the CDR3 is TGTGCCAGCAGCTTAGGGCTAGCTTATCAGCCCCAGCATTTT.

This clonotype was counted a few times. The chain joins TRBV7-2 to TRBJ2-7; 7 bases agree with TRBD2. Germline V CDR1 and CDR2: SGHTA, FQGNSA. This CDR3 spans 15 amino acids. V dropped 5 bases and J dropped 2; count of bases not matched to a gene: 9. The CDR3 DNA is TGTGCCAGCAGCCCCAGTTGGGCGGGAGCCTACGAGCAGTACTTC. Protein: CASSPSWAGAYEQYF.